A selection of T cell receptor beta chains follows, all from one sample in a study of cytomegalovirus exposure and HLA in healthy donors. Only in-frame clones appear in the TCRdb table, and some are missing; sequencing was by immunoSEQ multiplex PCR. The sample contains more than 150,000 clones, 87% of which appear only once. Source material: PBMCs. These receptor sequences come from a girl under three years old in good health and CMV-seronegative. CDR3s include the opening cysteine and the closing phenylalanine or tryptophan. The order of the fields is V gene, J gene, CDR3 protein.

TRBV5-1	TRBJ2-1	CASSLNLGTGSLGNEQFF
TRBV7-6	TRBJ2-3	CASSLSHPGLAGGEGTDTQYF
TRBV6-1	TRBJ1-2	CASSEAGQGAGYGYTF
TRBV6-1	TRBJ1-4	CASSEIVATTNEKLFF
TRBV4-1	TRBJ2-5	CASSQAPTRTQETQYF
TRBV19	TRBJ1-2	CASSIPQGYGYTF
TRBV6-5	TRBJ2-7	CASKGDSYEQYF
TRBV27	TRBJ2-5	CASRALGGSQETQYF
TRBV7-9	TRBJ2-7	CASISPLEQYF
TRBV19	TRBJ1-3	CASSPPGTGNTIYF
TRBV30	TRBJ2-7	CAWSYGLAGAYEQYF
TRBV7-9	TRBJ2-3	CASSLDGDRPTDTQYF
TRBV13	TRBJ1-2	CASSLADRGYGYTF
TRBV5-1	TRBJ2-1	CASSLVSGGFANEQFF
TRBV27	TRBJ1-1	CASSKTGGLLEAFF
TRBV6-5	TRBJ2-7	CASSYNRGTEQYF
TRBV10-1	TRBJ1-2	CASRSENYGYTF
TRBV12-5	TRBJ2-7	CASGLVLSFARVVQYF
TRBV2	TRBJ2-1	CASSEDWSSYNEQFF
TRBV30	TRBJ2-7	CAWSVTSGGREQYF
TRBV27	TRBJ1-3	CASSLRGHGNTIYF
TRBV19	TRBJ2-1	CASSIEGAGTGYNEQFF
TRBV4-1	TRBJ1-5	CASSQVGGAGQPQHF
TRBV5-1	TRBJ2-7	CASSEQGSRSYEQYF
TRBV27	TRBJ2-2	CASSFVGSGELFF
TRBV4-1	TRBJ2-5	CASSNRLGRRDSQYF
TRBV9	TRBJ2-7	CASSPKVAGTFYEQYF
TRBV15	TRBJ2-7	CATSYSAWGAEGQEQYF
TRBV30	TRBJ2-1	CAWSTPGGGLQESYNEQFF
TRBV15	TRBJ2-3	CATSGRVSTDTQYF
TRBV7-8	TRBJ1-2	CASSPRVVVSGYTF
TRBV5-1	TRBJ1-3	CASSLDTFSGNTIYF
TRBV5-1	TRBJ1-1	CASSPYRTGGEAFF
TRBV19	TRBJ2-7	CASSRSGRAGEQYF
TRBV4-1	TRBJ2-1	CASSQDSGGAYNEQFF
TRBV2	TRBJ2-7	CASSEFGSSYEQYF
TRBV7-3	TRBJ1-6	CASSLGTDNSPLHF
TRBV11-2	TRBJ1-5	CASSLATLDIHSSNQPQHF
TRBV5-1	TRBJ2-7	CASSLAERGGPSEQYF
TRBV18	TRBJ2-7	CASSPRDRDEQYF
TRBV9	TRBJ1-2	CASSNPRGGPESGYTF
TRBV11-2	TRBJ2-5	CASSLVYQAFQLTQETQYF
TRBV19	TRBJ1-1	CASSQGTMNTEAFF
TRBV19	TRBJ2-3	CASSIGTSRTNTDTQYF
TRBV11-2	TRBJ2-3	CASSKAQGFTDTQYF
TRBV6-5	TRBJ2-3	CASRTGRTDTQYF
TRBV7-6	TRBJ2-1	CASTKGRGLNNEQFF
TRBV6-5	TRBJ1-1	CASSFEYRALGTEAFF
TRBV2	TRBJ1-1	CASREINEAFF
TRBV12-1	TRBJ2-2	CASSFELTSGGNTGELFF
TRBV6-6	TRBJ2-2	CASTSGGPAGELFF
TRBV4-2	TRBJ2-1	CASSQEPPTSGSYNEQFF
TRBV5-4	TRBJ2-3	CASSLTRLAGMTDTQYF
TRBV7-9	TRBJ1-3	CASSRGTIYF
TRBV7-3	TRBJ2-7	CASSLSAYHEQYF